This T cell receptor beta chain was recorded in a study of blood T cells in healthy people across ages. A second PCR, run for roughly 7 to 12 cycles, used a sample-barcoded 5' primer plus a J-beta primer mix. Each cDNA molecule was tagged by a template-switch adaptor that had 12 random nucleotides. One entry per CDR3 protein results from TCRdb running MiXCR on the 5' RACE reads. The sample holds fewer than 900,000 distinct CDR3 sequences, roughly 41% seen once. This CDR3 spans 16 amino acids. Trimming cost V 5 bases and J 7 bases; bases outside gene matches: 9. The germline gives CDR1 SGHTA, CDR2 FQGNSA.

The material sequenced was blood. This chain joins TRBV7-2 and TRBJ2-7, with 15 bases identical to TRBD2. The source of this sequence is a woman aged 55-75 years in good health. As DNA, the CDR3 is TGTGCCAGCAGCCAGTGGACTAGCGGGAGGGCCGATGAGCAGTACTTC. It specifies CASSQWTSGRADEQYF.